These T cell receptor beta chains were read from a single sample in a study of T cell responses to AZD1222 COVID-19 vaccine. Data came from immunoSEQ multiplex PCR; TCRdb stores just in-frame clones and leaves some out. The profile shows about 110,000 clones, just over 90% of them singletons. The material sequenced was peripheral blood, taken 28 days after the second AZD1222 dose. The receptors originated from an adult who received the AZD1222 COVID-19 vaccine. The CDR3 runs from the conserved cysteine through the conserved F or W. A D gene is named only where the DNA matches it firmly. Not every row has a clone size; where given, it reads once, few, many or a size class.

d_gene: .; j_gene: TRBJ2-7; abundance: few; v_gene: TRBV6-2/TRBV6-3; CDR3nt: TGTGCCAGCAGTACCCCCGACAGGCCCGAGCAGTACTTC; CDR3aa: CASSTPDRPEQYF
d_gene: .; j_gene: TRBJ1-1; abundance: .; v_gene: TRBV10-2; CDR3nt: TGCGCCAGCCGGGGGGTTCTGAACACTGAAGCTTTCTTT; CDR3aa: CASRGVLNTEAFF
d_gene: TRBD1; j_gene: TRBJ2-7; abundance: .; v_gene: TRBV7-2; CDR3nt: TGTGCCAGCAGCTCAGGACAGGATTTAACCTACGAGCAGTACTTC; CDR3aa: CASSSGQDLTYEQYF
d_gene: .; j_gene: TRBJ2-5; abundance: once; v_gene: TRBV4-1; CDR3nt: TGCGCCAGCAGCCAGGACAGAGAGACCCAGTACTTC; CDR3aa: CASSQDRETQYF
d_gene: .; j_gene: TRBJ2-7; abundance: .; v_gene: TRBV6-5; CDR3nt: TGTGCCAGCACCCTTCTATTTGGATCCGCAACTTTC; CDR3aa: CASTLLFGSATF
d_gene: TRBD2; j_gene: TRBJ2-3; abundance: .; v_gene: TRBV2; CDR3nt: TGTGCCAGCAGTGGGATGCGGGGGGGAAGCACAGATACGCAGTATTTT; CDR3aa: CASSGMRGGSTDTQYF
d_gene: .; j_gene: TRBJ1-1; abundance: once; v_gene: TRBV6-2/TRBV6-3; CDR3nt: TGTGCCAGCAGTTATGTGCTCCGGGGAGGGTACACTGAAGCTTTCTTT; CDR3aa: CASSYVLRGGYTEAFF
d_gene: .; j_gene: TRBJ1-1; abundance: .; v_gene: TRBV12-3/TRBV12-4; CDR3nt: TGTGCCAGCAGTTTCGATGGGAACACTGAAGCTTTCTTT; CDR3aa: CASSFDGNTEAFF
d_gene: .; j_gene: TRBJ2-7; abundance: once; v_gene: TRBV12-3/TRBV12-4; CDR3nt: TGTGCCAGCAGTTTACTTCCCTACGAGCAGTACTTC; CDR3aa: CASSLLPYEQYF
d_gene: TRBD2; j_gene: TRBJ2-7; abundance: .; v_gene: TRBV10-3; CDR3nt: TGTGCCATCAGTGAGTCGACTAGCTGGGACGAGCAGTACTTC; CDR3aa: CAISESTSWDEQYF
d_gene: TRBD1; j_gene: TRBJ1-6; abundance: .; v_gene: TRBV27; CDR3nt: TGTGCCAGCAGTTTAGCGGGACAGGTTCAGTCCTATAATTCACCCCTCCACTTT; CDR3aa: CASSLAGQVQSYNSPLHF
d_gene: .; j_gene: TRBJ2-7; abundance: .; v_gene: TRBV29-1; CDR3nt: TGCAGCGTTGCCCGGACAAGGGGGTACGAGCAGTACTTC; CDR3aa: CSVARTRGYEQYF